Listed here are 12 T cell receptor beta chains from one sample, sequenced in a study of spatial heterogeneity in lung cancer. Time point indicated: blood at routine non-recurrence follow-up after resection. The authors sequenced whole RNA from tumor, nontumor lung or frozen PBMC without sorting. Each CDR3 protein gets one entry after TCRdb re-called the 5' RACE reads with MiXCR. The sample carries some 54,000 distinct CDR3 sequences, around 7% recorded once. The source was PBMCs, collected at follow-up. The receptors here all came from a female donor with early-stage non-small cell lung cancer.

This clonotype was found a few times. V gene TRBV6-2 or TRBV6-3 combines with J gene TRBJ1-5, with TRBD1 identical over 9 bases. CDR1 and CDR2 (germline): MNHEY, SVGEGT. The CDR3 contains 16 residues. The V and J ends lost 6 bases and 2 bases, in that order; junction bases with no gene match: 8. The CDR3: CASRGERDRGNQPQHF. CDR3 in DNA: TGTGCCAGCAGGGGAGAGAGGGACAGGGGCAATCAGCCCCAGCATTTT.

This clonotype has a handful of counts. V and J are TRBV20-1 and TRBJ2-5; 8 bases line up with TRBD1. The V gene end was trimmed by 6 bases and the J gene end by 2 bases; junction bases not matched to a gene: 5. The CDR3 contains 13 residues. Germline CDR1 and CDR2: DFQATT and SNEGSKA (reference sequence). DNA for the CDR3: TGCAGTGCCGAAACAGGGGGACAAGAGACCCAGTACTTC. Translation gives CSAETGGQETQYF.

This clonotype was picked up a small number of times. The gene calls are TRBV20-1 and TRBJ2-3; 8 bases are a match to TRBD1. The CDR3 runs to 18 residues. CDR1 is DFQATT and CDR2 is SNEGSKA in the germline V gene (reference sequence). After removal of 4 bases from V and 1 base from J, the junction contained 16 bases not matched to a gene. In DNA, the CDR3 is TGCAGTGCTAAGATACGGCAGGGGGCTGAATGGGGCACAGATACGCAGTATTTT. It yields the protein CSAKIRQGAEWGTDTQYF.

This rearrangement joins TRBV20-1 to TRBJ1-1; D gene uncertain. CDR1 and CDR2 (germline): DFQATT, SNEGSKA (reference sequence). V was trimmed by 4 bases and J by 0 bases, leaving 9 bases between them. The CDR3 covers 13 residues. CDR3 amino acids: CSAIGPMNTEAFF. The CDR3 nucleotides are TGCAGTGCTATCGGACCGATGAACACTGAAGCTTTCTTT.

This clonotype was recorded at least ten times. The V gene is TRBV20-1, the J gene TRBJ1-5; maybe TRBD1 (5 bases). The V and J ends lost 0 bases and 5 bases respectively, with 8 bases between them. CDR1 and CDR2 (germline): DFQATT, SNEGSKA (reference sequence). The CDR3 spans 13 residues. The CDR3 region has the DNA TGCAGTGCTAGAGAGTCGGGGGATCAGCCCCAGCATTTT. Its protein is CSARESGDQPQHF.

This clonotype turned up a few times. The J gene is TRBJ1-5, the V gene TRBV15; perhaps TRBD1 as D (5 bases). Germline loops: CDR1 LNHNV, CDR2 YYDKDF (reference sequence). The CDR3 loop spans 16 amino acids. Deletions cut 6 bases from V and 4 bases from J, with 19 bases between. CDR3 sequence: CATRAAGMGENQPQHF. In DNA form, the CDR3 reads TGTGCCACCAGAGCGGCAGGGATGGGGGAAAATCAGCCCCAGCATTTT.

As to this clonotype: The conserved phenylalanine or tryptophan is not found at the CDR3 terminus, so this likely reflects a read error. The chain carries TRBV15 and TRBJ2-7; D is uncertain. The V end was cut by 5 bases, the J end by 1 base, with 12 bases between. Germline-derived CDR1 and CDR2 are LNHNV and YYDKDF (reference sequence). This CDR3 has 14 residues. CDR3 sequence: CATSAGRTSYEQYL. CDR3 DNA sequence: TGTGCCACCAGCGCCGGACGGACGTCCTACGAGCAGTACCTC.

This clonotype was detected many times. This chain connects TRBV14 to TRBJ2-3, with TRBD2 identical over 14 bases. Trimming took 4 bases from V and 8 from J; bases not matched to a gene: 2. CDR3 size: 14 residues. Germline CDR1 SGHDN, CDR2 FVKESK. CDR3 sequence: CASSRLAGGSTQYF. The CDR3 DNA reads as TGTGCCAGCAGCCGACTAGCGGGGGGGAGTACGCAGTATTTT.

Ten or more counts support this clonotype. This chain links TRBV14 with TRBJ2-7; D gene ambiguous. Trimming removed 3 bases from V and 3 bases from J, with 12 bases in between. The CDR3 runs 14 residues. Germline V gene sequence: CDR1 SGHDN, CDR2 FVKESK. In nucleotides, the CDR3 is TGTGCCAGCAGCCATAACGCTGGATTCTACGAGCAGTACTTC. This encodes CASSHNAGFYEQYF.

This clonotype was detected ten times or more. The gene calls are TRBV12-3 or TRBV12-4 and TRBJ1-6; TRBD1 is a possible D gene (5 bases). V lost 2 bases, J lost 14 bases, and 10 bases lay in between. CDR3 size: 12 residues. The CDR3 protein is CASSLRGGALHF. The CDR3, as DNA: TGTGCCAGCAGTTTACGGGGGGGTGCCCTCCACTTT.

This clonotype came up many times. The chain links TRBV20-1 to TRBJ2-3; TRBD2 is a possible D gene (7 bases). V lost 5 bases and J 2 bases, leaving 20 bases between the germline ends. The CDR3 consists of 16 residues. Germline loops: CDR1 DFQATT, CDR2 SNEGSKA (reference sequence). This CDR3 is CSAENRGATFTDTQYF. The CDR3 DNA is TGCAGTGCTGAAAATCGGGGGGCCACCTTCACAGATACGCAGTATTTT.

Ten or more counts support this clonotype. The chain links TRBV29-1 to TRBJ1-1, with unresolved D. Germline loops: CDR1 SQVTM, CDR2 ANQGSEA. The CDR3 length is 12 residues. Trimming took off 7 bases at V and 1 base at J, with 10 bases between the two ends. CDR3 sequence: CSAKTQNTEAFF. The CDR3 DNA reads as TGCAGCGCAAAGACCCAGAACACTGAAGCTTTCTTT.